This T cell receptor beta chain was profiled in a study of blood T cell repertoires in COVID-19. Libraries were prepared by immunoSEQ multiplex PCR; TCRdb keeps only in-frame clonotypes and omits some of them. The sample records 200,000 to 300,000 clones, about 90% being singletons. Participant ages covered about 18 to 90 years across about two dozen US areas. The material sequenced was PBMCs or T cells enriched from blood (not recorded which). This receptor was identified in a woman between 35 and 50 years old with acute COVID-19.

CDR3 sequence (DNA): TGTGCCAGCTCACCGTACGAGATACCGAGGACTGAAGCTTTCTTT. Its translation is CASSPYEIPRTEAFF. This chain joins TRBV18 and TRBJ1-1, with D hard to call. The V and J ends lost 3 bases and 5 bases respectively, with 16 bases between them. This CDR3 has 15 residues. From germline, CDR1 is KGHSH and CDR2 LQKENI.